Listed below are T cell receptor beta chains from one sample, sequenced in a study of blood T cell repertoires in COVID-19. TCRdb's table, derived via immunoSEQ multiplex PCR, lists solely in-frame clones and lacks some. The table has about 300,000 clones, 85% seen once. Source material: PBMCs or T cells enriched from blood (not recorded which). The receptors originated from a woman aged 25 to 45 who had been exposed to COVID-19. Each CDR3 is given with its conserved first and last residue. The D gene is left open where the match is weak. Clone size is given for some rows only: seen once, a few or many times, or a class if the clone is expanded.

TGTGCCACCAGTGACCCAGGTGCAACTAATGAAAAACTGTTTTTT,CATSDPGATNEKLFF,TRBJ1-4,.,TRBV24-1,.
TGTGCCAGCAGTTTATGGGGGGGAGAGAACACTGAAGCTTTCTTT,CASSLWGGENTEAFF,TRBJ1-1,.,TRBV28,.
TGTGCTAGCAGCTCCTTCTCTGGGGGACAGGGGGTAACCGGGGAGCTGTTTTTT,CASSSFSGGQGVTGELFF,TRBJ2-2,.,TRBV7-7,TRBD1
TGTGCCAGCAGCTCGGACAGGGTAAAGGCTTTCTTT,CASSSDRVKAFF,TRBJ1-1,few,TRBV11-2,TRBD1
TGTGCCACCTACCTGCAGGGGTTTAGCTCCTACAATGAGCAGTTCTTC,CATYLQGFSSYNEQFF,TRBJ2-1,.,TRBV5-4,.
TGTGCCAGCAGTCGTCTTAACACTGAAGCTTTCTTT,CASSRLNTEAFF,TRBJ1-1,.,TRBV6-5,.
TGTGCCAGCAGCCGGGGACAGGATGAAGCTTTCTTT,CASSRGQDEAFF,TRBJ1-1,.,TRBV7-6,TRBD1
TGTGCCAGCAGCCTACGACAGGGGGGTAACTATGGCTACACCTTC,CASSLRQGGNYGYTF,TRBJ1-2,.,TRBV9,TRBD1
TGTGCCAGCAGCCAAGCAGACAGGCAGGGCTATGGCTACACCTTC,CASSQADRQGYGYTF,TRBJ1-2,.,TRBV3-1/TRBV3-2,.
TGTGCCAGCAGTGACGCCGAGCGGAGCACAGATACGCAGTATTTT,CASSDAERSTDTQYF,TRBJ2-3,once,TRBV6-8,.
TGTGCTAGGGCCACACCCCTCCACTTT,CARATPLHF,TRBJ1-6,.,TRBV12-5,.
TGTGCCAGCAGCCTCGGGCAGGGGCATCAGCCCCAGCATTTT,CASSLGQGHQPQHF,TRBJ1-5,.,TRBV7-9,.
TGTGCCACCCGACAAGACTATGGCTACACCTTC,CATRQDYGYTF,TRBJ1-2,once,TRBV27,.
TGCGCCAGCAGCCATACGGGGGGGAACACTGAAGCTTTCTTT,CASSHTGGNTEAFF,TRBJ1-1,few,TRBV5-1,.
TGCGCCAGCAGCTCCCGGGACAGGGGAAATTCACCCCTCCACTTT,CASSSRDRGNSPLHF,TRBJ1-6,.,TRBV5-1,TRBD1
TGCGCCAGCAGTCAATCCTACCCAGGGGCGATCAATCAGCCCCAGCATTTT,CASSQSYPGAINQPQHF,TRBJ1-5,.,TRBV23-1,.
TGTGCCAGCACTACGAACAGGGGAATTGAAAAACTGTTTTTT,CASTTNRGIEKLFF,TRBJ1-4,.,TRBV2,TRBD1
TGTGCCAGCAGCTTAAGGGACTTTAACTATGGCTACACCTTC,CASSLRDFNYGYTF,TRBJ1-2,once,TRBV7-9,.
TGTGCCAGCACCGCGACAGGGAAGATTAACAATGAGCAGTTCTTC,CASTATGKINNEQFF,TRBJ2-1,.,TRBV11-3,TRBD1
TGTGCCACCAGTGACCGGGAGACAGGGGGCGGTGAGCAGTTCTTC,CATSDRETGGGEQFF,TRBJ2-1,.,TRBV24-1,TRBD1
TGTGCCTGGAGTTCAGGGTTCTCTGGAAACACCATATATTTT,CAWSSGFSGNTIYF,TRBJ1-3,.,TRBV30,.
TGTGCCAGCAGCTCCCAGGGGGGTTACTATGGCTACACCTTC,CASSSQGGYYGYTF,TRBJ1-2,.,TRBV28,TRBD1
TGTGCCTGGAGCCCGAACTGGGGGACAGGGGCCACCGGGGAGCTGTTTTTT,CAWSPNWGTGATGELFF,TRBJ2-2,.,TRBV30,TRBD1
TGCGCCAGCAGCCAAAAAGGACAGGGAACTTCACCCCTCCACTTT,CASSQKGQGTSPLHF,TRBJ1-6,.,TRBV4-3,TRBD1
TGCAGTGCTAGAGATAGAATGGGGGGGTTT,CSARDRMGGF,TRBJ2-3,.,TRBV20-1,TRBD2
TGTGCCAGCAGCGGGACAGGCAATCAGCCCCAGCATTTT,CASSGTGNQPQHF,TRBJ1-5,.,TRBV12-3/TRBV12-4,TRBD1
TGTGCCAGCAGCTTAGGGACTAGCCGAGACAATGAGCAGTTCTTC,CASSLGTSRDNEQFF,TRBJ2-1,.,TRBV7-6,TRBD2
TGTGCCTGGATCCTTTCCGGGACAGGGGGCGCAAATGGCTACACCTTC,CAWILSGTGGANGYTF,TRBJ1-2,.,TRBV30,TRBD1
TGTGCCTGGAGTGCATCCCCGGGACAGGGGGCGACCTACGAGCAGTACTTC,CAWSASPGQGATYEQYF,TRBJ2-7,.,TRBV30,TRBD1
TGTGCCAGCAGCTTAACAGGCCGACAAAACATTCAGTACTTC,CASSLTGRQNIQYF,TRBJ2-4,.,TRBV7-2,.
TGTGCCAGTAGTTCCTGGGGACAGGAAAACTATGGCTACACCTTC,CASSSWGQENYGYTF,TRBJ1-2,.,TRBV19,TRBD1
TGCAGCGTTGTGGCAGAATACAATGAGCAGTTCTTC,CSVVAEYNEQFF,TRBJ2-1,.,TRBV29-1,.
TGTGCCAGCAGTAATTTAGCGGGGGTAACCAATGAGCAGTTCTTC,CASSNLAGVTNEQFF,TRBJ2-1,.,TRBV6-6,TRBD2
TGTGCCAGCAGCTTGCAGGGGGCGAATGGCTACACCTTC,CASSLQGANGYTF,TRBJ1-2,.,TRBV5-4,TRBD1
TGTGCCAGCTCACCACCCGCGACAGGGGGGAGTAATGAGCAGTTCTTC,CASSPPATGGSNEQFF,TRBJ2-1,.,TRBV18,TRBD1
TGTGCCAGCACCCTGGGGGGTACCTACGAGCAGTACTTC,CASTLGGTYEQYF,TRBJ2-7,.,TRBV12-3/TRBV12-4,.
TGTGCCAGCAGTTACGATGCGGAGACCCAGTACTTC,CASSYDAETQYF,TRBJ2-5,.,TRBV6-2/TRBV6-3,.
TGTGCCAGCAGCCCTTATTTAAGCGAAGTAAAGGGCTACACCTTC,CASSPYLSEVKGYTF,TRBJ1-2,.,TRBV7-2,.
TGCGCTTCCATGGGGGGAGGGCCCGGAGAGACCCAGTACTTC,CASMGGGPGETQYF,TRBJ2-5,.,TRBV5-1,TRBD2
TGTGCCAGCAGTATAACAGTGGTTGGCAATCAGCCCCAGCATTTT,CASSITVVGNQPQHF,TRBJ1-5,.,TRBV6-5,.
TGTGCCTGGACCCCTTGGAAGACTAGCGATTTGGCTGAGCAGTTCTTC,CAWTPWKTSDLAEQFF,TRBJ2-1,.,TRBV30,TRBD2
TGTGCCAGCAGACAGGGCTCCTACAATGAGCAGTTCTTC,CASRQGSYNEQFF,TRBJ2-1,.,TRBV7-9,.
TGCGCCAGCAGCTTGGAGCGGGAGTCGGATACGCAGTATTTT,CASSLERESDTQYF,TRBJ2-3,.,TRBV5-1,TRBD2
TGTGCCAGCTCACCATTCGGGACAGAAGATTCACCCCTCCACTTT,CASSPFGTEDSPLHF,TRBJ1-6,.,TRBV18,TRBD1
TGTGCCAGCTCACCCTTCGGGAAACAGTCTAACTATGGCTACACCTTC,CASSPFGKQSNYGYTF,TRBJ1-2,.,TRBV18,.